This T cell receptor beta chain was documented in a study of T cells in Graves' hyperthyroidism and ophthalmopathy. The CDR3 loop spans 14 amino acids. Germline assignment: CDR1 DFQATT and CDR2 SNEGSKA (reference sequence). The junction had 6 bases not matched to a gene; V was cut back by 6 bases and J by 2 bases. This clonotype showed up many times. RNA transcripts were the template for amplifying TCR beta CDR3 regions. With the HTBI primer set, the TCR CDR3 went through a first round of RT-PCR. From the multiplex PCR reads, TCRdb called clonotypes with MiXCR, one entry per CDR3 protein. This sample carries about 34,000 distinct CDR3 sequences, around 52% of them seen once, and the ten largest clones take 20% to 30%. Exclusion criteria comprised uncontrolled infection, other autoimmune disease, pregnancy or lactation.

The chain combines TRBV20-1 with TRBJ2-1; 8 nucleotides agree with TRBD2. The TCR comes from a woman aged 40 to 50 with Graves' ophthalmopathy. Sequenced sample: blood. The CDR3 sequence is CSAHTSGAYNEQFF. The CDR3 DNA sequence: TGCAGTGCCCATACTAGCGGAGCCTACAATGAGCAGTTCTTC.